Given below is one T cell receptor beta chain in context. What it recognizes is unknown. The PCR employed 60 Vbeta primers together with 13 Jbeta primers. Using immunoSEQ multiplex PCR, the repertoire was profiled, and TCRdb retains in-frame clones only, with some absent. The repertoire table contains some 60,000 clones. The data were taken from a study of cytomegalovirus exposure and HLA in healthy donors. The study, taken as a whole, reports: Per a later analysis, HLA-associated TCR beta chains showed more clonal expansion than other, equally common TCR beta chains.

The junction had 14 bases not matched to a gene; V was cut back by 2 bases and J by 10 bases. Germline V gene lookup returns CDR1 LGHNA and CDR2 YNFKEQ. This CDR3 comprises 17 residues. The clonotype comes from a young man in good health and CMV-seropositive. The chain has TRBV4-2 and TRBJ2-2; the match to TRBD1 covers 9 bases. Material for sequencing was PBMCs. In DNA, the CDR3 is TGTGCCAGCAGCCAACAACCCCCCGGGACAGGGCTGACGGAGCTGTTTTTT. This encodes CASSQQPPGTGLTELFF.